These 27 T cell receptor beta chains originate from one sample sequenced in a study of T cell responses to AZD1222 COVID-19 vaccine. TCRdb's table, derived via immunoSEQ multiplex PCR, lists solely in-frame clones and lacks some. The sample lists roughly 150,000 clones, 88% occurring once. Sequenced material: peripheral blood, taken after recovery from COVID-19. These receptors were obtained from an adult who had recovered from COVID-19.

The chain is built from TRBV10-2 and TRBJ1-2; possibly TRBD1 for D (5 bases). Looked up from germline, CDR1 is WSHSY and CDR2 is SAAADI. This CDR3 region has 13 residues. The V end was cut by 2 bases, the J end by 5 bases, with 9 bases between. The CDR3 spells CASSEPAGYGYTF. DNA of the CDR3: TGCGCCAGCAGTGAGCCGGCAGGGTATGGCTACACCTTC.

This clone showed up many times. The CDR3 region has the DNA TGTGCCAGCAGCTTTGGGACCCTCGGGGGCGAGCAGTACTTC. Its translation: CASSFGTLGGEQYF. The V call is TRBV5-6, the J call TRBJ2-7; a possible D gene is TRBD2 (6 bases). Deletions cut 2 bases from V and 6 bases from J, with 15 bases between. Germline CDR1 SGHDT, CDR2 YYEEEE. CDR3 length: 14 amino acids.

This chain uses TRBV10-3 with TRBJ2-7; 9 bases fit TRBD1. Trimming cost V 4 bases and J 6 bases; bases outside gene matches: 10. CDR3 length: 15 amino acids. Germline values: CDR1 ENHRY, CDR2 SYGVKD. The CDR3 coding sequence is TGTGCCATCAGTGTACAACAGGGGGCGCGTAGCGAGCAGTACTTC. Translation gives CAISVQQGARSEQYF.

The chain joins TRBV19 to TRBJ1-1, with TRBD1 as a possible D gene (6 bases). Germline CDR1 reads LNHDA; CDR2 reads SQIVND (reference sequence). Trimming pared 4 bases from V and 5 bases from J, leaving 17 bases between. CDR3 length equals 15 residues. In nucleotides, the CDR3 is TGTGCCAGTAGTAGACTGACAGGTGGGGGAACTGAAGCTTTCTTT. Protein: CASSRLTGGGTEAFF.

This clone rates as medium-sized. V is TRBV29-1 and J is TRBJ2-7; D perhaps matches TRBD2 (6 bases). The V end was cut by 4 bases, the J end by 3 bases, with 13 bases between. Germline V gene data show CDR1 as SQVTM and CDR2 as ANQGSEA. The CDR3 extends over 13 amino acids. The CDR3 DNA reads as TGCAGCGTTGGACGCGGGACGCACTACGAGCAGTACTTC. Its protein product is CSVGRGTHYEQYF.

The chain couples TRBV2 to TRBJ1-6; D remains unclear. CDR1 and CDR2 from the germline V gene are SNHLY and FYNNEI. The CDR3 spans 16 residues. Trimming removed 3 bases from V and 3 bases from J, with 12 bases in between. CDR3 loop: CASSERNALYNSPLHF. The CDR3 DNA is TGTGCCAGCAGTGAGAGGAACGCACTCTATAATTCACCCCTCCACTTT.

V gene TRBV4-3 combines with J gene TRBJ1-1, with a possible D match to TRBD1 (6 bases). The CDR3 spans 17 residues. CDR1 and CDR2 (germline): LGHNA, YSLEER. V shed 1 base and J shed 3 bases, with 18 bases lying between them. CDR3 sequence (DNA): TGCGCCAGCAGCCAAGGGGGAGGGGGAACTCGGGACACTGAAGCTTTCTTT. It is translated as CASSQGGGGTRDTEAFF.

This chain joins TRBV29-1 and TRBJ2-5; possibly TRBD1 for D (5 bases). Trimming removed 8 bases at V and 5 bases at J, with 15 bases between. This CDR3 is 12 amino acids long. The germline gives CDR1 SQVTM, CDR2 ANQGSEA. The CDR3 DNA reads TGCAGCACTTCGGACAACACGGAGACCCAGTACTTC. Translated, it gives CSTSDNTETQYF.

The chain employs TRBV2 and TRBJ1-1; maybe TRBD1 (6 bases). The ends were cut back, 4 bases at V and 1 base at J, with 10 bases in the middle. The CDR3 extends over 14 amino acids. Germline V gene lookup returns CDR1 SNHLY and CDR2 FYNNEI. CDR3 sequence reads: CASSGGQPNTEAFF. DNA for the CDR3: TGTGCCAGCAGTGGAGGACAGCCGAACACTGAAGCTTTCTTT.

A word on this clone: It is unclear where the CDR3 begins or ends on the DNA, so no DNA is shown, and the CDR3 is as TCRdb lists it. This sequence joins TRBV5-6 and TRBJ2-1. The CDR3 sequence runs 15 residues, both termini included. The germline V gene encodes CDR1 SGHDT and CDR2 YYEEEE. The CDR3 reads CASSFGAGSYNEQFF.

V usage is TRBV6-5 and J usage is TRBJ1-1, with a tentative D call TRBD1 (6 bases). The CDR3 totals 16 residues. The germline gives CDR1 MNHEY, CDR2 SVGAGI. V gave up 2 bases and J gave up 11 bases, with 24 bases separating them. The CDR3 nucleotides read TGTGCCAGCAGTTACCAATTGGACAGTTCCCCGAGGGGGGCTTTCTTT. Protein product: CASSYQLDSSPRGAFF.

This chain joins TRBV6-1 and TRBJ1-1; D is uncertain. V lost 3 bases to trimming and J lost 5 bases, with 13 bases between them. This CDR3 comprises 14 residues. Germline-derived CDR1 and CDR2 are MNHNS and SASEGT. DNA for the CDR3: TGTGCCAGCAGTGAGTTGTGGAGGGAAACTGAAGCTTTCTTT. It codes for CASSELWRETEAFF.

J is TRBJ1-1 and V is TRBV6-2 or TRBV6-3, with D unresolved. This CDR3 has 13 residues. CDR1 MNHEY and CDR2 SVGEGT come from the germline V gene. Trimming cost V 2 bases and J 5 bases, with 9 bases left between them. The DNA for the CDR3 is TGTGCCAGCAGTTACGGGAGGGTAACTGAAGCTTTCTTT. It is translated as CASSYGRVTEAFF.

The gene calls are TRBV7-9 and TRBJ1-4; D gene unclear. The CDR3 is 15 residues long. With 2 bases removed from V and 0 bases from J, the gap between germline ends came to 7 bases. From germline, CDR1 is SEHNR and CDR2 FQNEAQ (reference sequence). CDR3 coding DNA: TGTGCCAGCAGCTTACGGGCAGCAACTAATGAAAAACTGTTTTTT. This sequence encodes CASSLRAATNEKLFF.

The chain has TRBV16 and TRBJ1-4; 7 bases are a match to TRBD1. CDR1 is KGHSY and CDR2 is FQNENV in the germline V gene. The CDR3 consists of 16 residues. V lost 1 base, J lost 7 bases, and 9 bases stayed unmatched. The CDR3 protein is CASSQLGDSKGEKLFF. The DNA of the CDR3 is TGTGCCAGCAGCCAATTGGGGGACAGTAAAGGTGAAAAACTGTTTTTT.

The chain's CDR3 is CASSLSTGLIREQFF. For the CDR3, the DNA is TGTGCCAGCAGTTTATCAACAGGGTTAATCCGGGAGCAGTTCTTC. V and J are TRBV27 and TRBJ2-1; D may be TRBD1 (6 bases). V was clipped by 0 bases and J by 10 bases, with 16 bases between them. Per the germline V gene, CDR1 is MNHEY and CDR2 is SMNVEV (reference sequence). This CDR3 spans 15 amino acids.

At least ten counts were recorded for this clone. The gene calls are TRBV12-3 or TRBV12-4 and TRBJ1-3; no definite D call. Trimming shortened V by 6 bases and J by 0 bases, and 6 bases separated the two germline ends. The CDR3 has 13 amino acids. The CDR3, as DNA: TGTGCCAGCAGGGGATTCTCTGGAAACACCATATATTTT. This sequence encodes CASRGFSGNTIYF.

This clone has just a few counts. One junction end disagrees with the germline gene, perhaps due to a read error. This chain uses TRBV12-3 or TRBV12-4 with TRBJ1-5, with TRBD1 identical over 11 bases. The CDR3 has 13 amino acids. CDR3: CASSLGTGGRSYF. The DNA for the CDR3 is TGTGCCAGCAGTTTAGGGACAGGGGGCCGTTCTTACTTT.

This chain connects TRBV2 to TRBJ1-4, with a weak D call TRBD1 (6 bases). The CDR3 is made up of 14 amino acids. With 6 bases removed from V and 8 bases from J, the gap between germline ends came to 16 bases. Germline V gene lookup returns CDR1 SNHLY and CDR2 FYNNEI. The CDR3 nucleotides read TGTGCCAGCAGCATTGCGGACAGTGAAGAAAAACTGTTTTTT. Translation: CASSIADSEEKLFF.

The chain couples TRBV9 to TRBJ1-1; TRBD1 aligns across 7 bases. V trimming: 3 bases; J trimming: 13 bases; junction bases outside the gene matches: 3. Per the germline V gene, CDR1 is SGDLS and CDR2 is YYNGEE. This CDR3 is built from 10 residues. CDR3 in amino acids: CASSGDSLFF. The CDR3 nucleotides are TGTGCCAGCAGCGGGGACAGTCTTTTCTTT.

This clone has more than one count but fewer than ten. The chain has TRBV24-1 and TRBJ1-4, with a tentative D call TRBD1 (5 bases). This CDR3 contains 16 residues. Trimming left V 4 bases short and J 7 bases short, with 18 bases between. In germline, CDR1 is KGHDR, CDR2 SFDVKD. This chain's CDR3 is CATSDSEGASFEKLFF. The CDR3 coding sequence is TGTGCCACCAGTGACTCTGAAGGGGCGAGCTTTGAAAAACTGTTTTTT.

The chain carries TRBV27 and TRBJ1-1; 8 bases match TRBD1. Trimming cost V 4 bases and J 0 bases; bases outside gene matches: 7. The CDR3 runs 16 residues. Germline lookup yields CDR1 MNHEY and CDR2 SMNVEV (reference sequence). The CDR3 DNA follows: TGTGCCAGCAGTTCGGACAGGGAAGCAGTGAACACTGAAGCTTTCTTT. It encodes CASSSDREAVNTEAFF.

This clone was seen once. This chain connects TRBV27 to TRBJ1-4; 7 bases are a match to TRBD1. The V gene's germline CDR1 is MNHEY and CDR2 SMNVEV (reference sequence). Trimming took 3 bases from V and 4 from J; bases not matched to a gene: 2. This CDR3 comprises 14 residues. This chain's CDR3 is CASSFRDSNEKLFF. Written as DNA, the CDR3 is TGTGCCAGCAGTTTCCGGGACAGTAATGAAAAACTGTTTTTT.

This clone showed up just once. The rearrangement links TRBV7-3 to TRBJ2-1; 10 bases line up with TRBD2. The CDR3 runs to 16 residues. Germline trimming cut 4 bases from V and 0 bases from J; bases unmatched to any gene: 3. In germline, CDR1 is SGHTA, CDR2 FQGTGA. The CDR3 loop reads CASSSGLAVSYNEQFF. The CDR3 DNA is TGTGCCAGCAGCTCCGGACTAGCGGTCTCCTACAATGAGCAGTTCTTC.

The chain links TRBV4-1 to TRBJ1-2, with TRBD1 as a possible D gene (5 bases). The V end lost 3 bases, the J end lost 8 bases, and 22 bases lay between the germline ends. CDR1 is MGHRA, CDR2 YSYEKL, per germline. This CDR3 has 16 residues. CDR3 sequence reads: CASSQPGPGPSRGYTF. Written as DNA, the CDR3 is TGCGCCAGCAGCCAGCCAGGACCAGGGCCTAGCCGGGGCTACACCTTC.

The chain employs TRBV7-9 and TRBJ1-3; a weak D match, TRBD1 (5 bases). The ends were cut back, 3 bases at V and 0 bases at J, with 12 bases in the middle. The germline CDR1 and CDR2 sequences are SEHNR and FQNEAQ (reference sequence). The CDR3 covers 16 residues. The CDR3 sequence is CASSLGQSYSGNTIYF. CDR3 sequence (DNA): TGTGCCAGCAGCTTGGGGCAGAGTTACTCTGGAAACACCATATATTTT. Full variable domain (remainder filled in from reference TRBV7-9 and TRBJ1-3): DTGVSQNPRHKITKRGQNVTFRCDPISEHNRLYWYRQTLGQGPEFLTYFQNEAQLEKSRLLSDRFSAERPKGSFSTLEIQRTEQGDSAMYLCASSLGQSYSGNTIYFGEGSWLTVV.

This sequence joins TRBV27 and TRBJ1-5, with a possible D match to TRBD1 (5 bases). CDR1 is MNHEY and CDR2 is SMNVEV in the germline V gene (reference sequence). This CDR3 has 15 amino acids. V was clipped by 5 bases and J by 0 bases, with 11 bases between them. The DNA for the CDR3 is TGTGCCAGCAGTCGGGGGACGGGTAGCAATCAGCCCCAGCATTTT. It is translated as CASSRGTGSNQPQHF.